These 13 T cell receptor beta chains originate from one sample sequenced in a study of CD8 T cells in Susac syndrome. An amount of RNA that ranged from roughly 0.5 to 1 ug was reverse transcribed with random hexamers. TCRdb analysed the immunoSEQ multiplex PCR reads with MiXCR anew, one entry per CDR3 protein. The profile shows around 56,000 distinct CDR3 sequences, approximately 94% of them singletons. The sample comprised CD8+ T cells from PBMCs. All receptors derive from a human donor in good health.

This chain uses TRBV4-3 with TRBJ2-5, with D possibly TRBD1 on 5 matching bases. Germline CDR1 is LGHNA and CDR2 is YSLEER. The CDR3 contains 16 residues. The germline V and J ends were trimmed by 0 bases and 5 bases, with 16 bases remaining between them. In DNA form, the CDR3 reads TGCGCCAGCAGCCAAGATCCGACAGTGCGGTCGGAGACCCAGTACTTC. Amino acids: CASSQDPTVRSETQYF.

This sequence joins TRBV27 and TRBJ1-6; no clear D. V was trimmed by 10 bases and J by 10 bases, leaving 20 bases between them. The germline V gene has CDR1 MNHEY and CDR2 SMNVEV (reference sequence). There are 14 residues in the CDR3. CDR3 coding DNA: TGTGCCACCTCCTCCCTAGGGAGCCAATCACCCCTCCACTTT. It is translated as CATSSLGSQSPLHF.

The DNA of the CDR3 is TGTGCCAGCAGTTACGGCAGGGGATCCTACGAGCAGTACTTC. This translates into CASSYGRGSYEQYF. V is TRBV6-2 or TRBV6-3 and J is TRBJ2-7, with TRBD1 as a possible D gene (6 bases). The CDR3 has 14 residues. CDR1 MNHEY and CDR2 SVGEGT come from the germline V gene. Trimming stripped 2 bases from V and 1 base from J, with 9 bases between.

The rearrangement joins TRBV20-1 to TRBJ2-7; possible D gene TRBD1, 5 bases. The length of the CDR3 is 12 residues. V was shortened by 3 bases and J by 4 bases, with 10 bases between the two germline ends. Germline loops: CDR1 DFQATT, CDR2 SNEGSKA (reference sequence). In nucleotides, the CDR3 is TGCAGTGCTAGCGAGACAGATTACGAGCAGTACTTC. Its protein is CSASETDYEQYF.

The chain's CDR3 is CASSQDTSGGYNEQFF. Here the CDR3 DNA reads TGTGCCAGCAGCCAAGATACTAGCGGGGGATACAATGAGCAGTTCTTC. This chain uses TRBV4-2 with TRBJ2-1; 11 bases are shared with TRBD2. Per germline, CDR1 LGHNA and CDR2 YNFKEQ. CDR3 size: 16 residues. The ends lost 0 bases at V and 4 bases at J; junction bases unmatched: 2.

V is TRBV5-5 and J is TRBJ1-1; D unclear. CDR3 length: 15 amino acids. Trimming removed 0 bases at V and 0 bases at J, with 9 bases between. Per germline, CDR1 SGHKS and CDR2 YYEKEE (reference sequence). The CDR3 region has the DNA TGTGCCAGCAGCTTGGATATGATCATGAACACTGAAGCTTTCTTT. Residues: CASSLDMIMNTEAFF.

This clonotype is a singleton in its sample. This sequence joins TRBV7-6 and TRBJ1-5; D ambiguous. Trimming took off 5 bases at V and 0 bases at J, with 11 bases between the two ends. Germline V CDR1 and CDR2: SGHVS, FNYEAQ. The length of the CDR3 is 15 residues. The CDR3 sequence: CASSPRGNSNQPQHF. The CDR3 nucleotides are TGTGCCAGCAGCCCAAGAGGAAATAGCAATCAGCCCCAGCATTTT.

This chain links TRBV25-1 with TRBJ1-4, with 12 positions matching TRBD1. The CDR3 is made up of 19 amino acids. Looked up from germline, CDR1 is MGHDK and CDR2 is SYGVNS. J lost 2 bases, V lost 5 bases, and 12 bases had no gene match. The CDR3 nucleotides read TGTGCCAGCAGTACCCCGGGACAGGGGGCTTCTGCGACTAATGAAAAACTGTTTTTT. Translation: CASSTPGQGASATNEKLFF.

The chain recombines TRBV6-2 or TRBV6-3 with TRBJ2-5; 8 nucleotides match TRBD1. This CDR3 has 13 amino acids. With 2 bases clipped from V and 9 bases from J, the junction kept 5 bases outside the gene matches. The germline V gene encodes CDR1 MNHEY and CDR2 SVGEGT. In DNA, the CDR3 is TGTGCCAGCAGTTACGGACAGGGATATGCCCAGTACTTC. It specifies CASSYGQGYAQYF.

This chain joins TRBV5-6 and TRBJ2-2; possibly TRBD1 for D (6 bases). CDR1 is SGHDT and CDR2 is YYEEEE in the germline V gene. The CDR3 has 14 amino acids. With 5 bases removed from V and 8 bases from J, the gap between germline ends came to 16 bases. The CDR3 reads CASRERDTPGELFF. CDR3 sequence (DNA): TGTGCCAGCAGAGAAAGGGACACGCCAGGGGAGCTGTTTTTT.

This sequence joins TRBV20-1 and TRBJ2-7; TRBD2 is a possible D gene (6 bases). The germline V gene has CDR1 DFQATT and CDR2 SNEGSKA (reference sequence). The length of the CDR3 is 13 residues. Trimming removed 5 bases from V and 6 bases from J, with 17 bases in between. CDR3 region: CSARDSGLAEQYF. CDR3 DNA sequence: TGCAGTGCTCGGGACTCGGGACTTGCCGAGCAGTACTTC.

The rearrangement links TRBV4-1 to TRBJ2-5, with D hard to call. V lost 0 bases and J lost 1, with 9 bases in between. This CDR3 region has 15 residues. Germline V gene sequence: CDR1 MGHRA, CDR2 YSYEKL. Here the CDR3 DNA reads TGCGCCAGCAGCCAAGATCGGGCCACCCAAGAGACCCAGTACTTC. Translated: CASSQDRATQETQYF.

The rearrangement uses TRBV9 and TRBJ2-5, with 7 bases identical to TRBD1. V lost 2 bases to trimming and J lost 5 bases; unmatched junction nucleotides: 6. The CDR3 extends over 14 amino acids. Germline values: CDR1 SGDLS, CDR2 YYNGEE. The CDR3 here is CASSVTGNGETQYF. Here the CDR3 DNA reads TGTGCCAGCAGCGTGACAGGGAACGGCGAGACCCAGTACTTC.